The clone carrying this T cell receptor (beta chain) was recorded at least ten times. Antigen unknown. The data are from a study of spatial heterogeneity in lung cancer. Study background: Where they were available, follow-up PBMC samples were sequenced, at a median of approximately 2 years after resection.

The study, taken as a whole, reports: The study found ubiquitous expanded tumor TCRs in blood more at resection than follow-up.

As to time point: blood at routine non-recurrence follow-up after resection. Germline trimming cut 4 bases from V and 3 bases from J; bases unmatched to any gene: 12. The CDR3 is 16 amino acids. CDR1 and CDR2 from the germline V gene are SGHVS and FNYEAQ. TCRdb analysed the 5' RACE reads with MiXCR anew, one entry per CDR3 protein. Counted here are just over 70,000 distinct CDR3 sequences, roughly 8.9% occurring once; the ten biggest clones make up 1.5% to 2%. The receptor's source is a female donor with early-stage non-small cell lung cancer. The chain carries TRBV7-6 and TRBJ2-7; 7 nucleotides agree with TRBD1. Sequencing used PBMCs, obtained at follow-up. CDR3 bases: TGTGCCAGCAGCTCAAACCTCTTGACAGGGAACTACGAGCAGTACTTC. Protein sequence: CASSSNLLTGNYEQYF.